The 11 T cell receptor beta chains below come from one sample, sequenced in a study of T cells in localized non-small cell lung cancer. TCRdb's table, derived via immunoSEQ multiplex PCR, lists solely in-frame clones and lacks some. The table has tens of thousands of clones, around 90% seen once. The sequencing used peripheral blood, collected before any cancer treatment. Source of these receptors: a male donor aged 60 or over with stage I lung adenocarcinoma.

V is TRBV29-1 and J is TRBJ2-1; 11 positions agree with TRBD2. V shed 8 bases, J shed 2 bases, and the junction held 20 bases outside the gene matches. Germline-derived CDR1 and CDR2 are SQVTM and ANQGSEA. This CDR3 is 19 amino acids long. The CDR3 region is CSSLALAGASVSTYNEQFF. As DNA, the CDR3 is TGCAGCTCCCTAGCACTAGCGGGAGCTAGTGTGTCCACCTACAATGAGCAGTTCTTC.

CDR3 loop: CASSLEEDSNQPQHF. In DNA form, the CDR3 reads TGTGCCAGCAGCTTAGAGGAAGATAGCAATCAGCCCCAGCATTTT. V is TRBV7-2 and J is TRBJ1-5; the D is unclear. Germline CDR1 SGHTA, CDR2 FQGNSA. The CDR3 spans 15 residues. The ends were cut back, 1 base at V and 0 bases at J, with 7 bases in the middle.

In nucleotides, the CDR3 is TGTGCCAGCTCACCACAATCGGGACAGGGGTCTGAGCAGTTCTTC. As protein: CASSPQSGQGSEQFF. The chain links TRBV18 to TRBJ2-1, with TRBD1 matching over 10 bases. The germline V gene encodes CDR1 KGHSH and CDR2 LQKENI. The CDR3 contains 15 residues. Trimming removed 1 base from V and 9 bases from J; junction bases left unmatched: 6.

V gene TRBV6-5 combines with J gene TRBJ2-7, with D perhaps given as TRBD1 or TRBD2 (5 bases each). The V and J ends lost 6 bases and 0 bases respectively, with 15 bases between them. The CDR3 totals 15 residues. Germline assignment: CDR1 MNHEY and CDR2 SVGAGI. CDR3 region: CASSPPGALSYEQYF. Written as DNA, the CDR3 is TGTGCCAGCAGCCCACCCGGGGCTCTCTCCTACGAGCAGTACTTC.

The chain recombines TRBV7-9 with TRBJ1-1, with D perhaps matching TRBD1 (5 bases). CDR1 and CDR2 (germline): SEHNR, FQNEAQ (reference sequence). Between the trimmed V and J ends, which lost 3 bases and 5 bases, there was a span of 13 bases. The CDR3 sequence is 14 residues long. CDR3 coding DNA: TGTGCCAGCAGCTTTGGCAGGGTGGGGACTGAAGCTTTCTTT. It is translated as CASSFGRVGTEAFF.

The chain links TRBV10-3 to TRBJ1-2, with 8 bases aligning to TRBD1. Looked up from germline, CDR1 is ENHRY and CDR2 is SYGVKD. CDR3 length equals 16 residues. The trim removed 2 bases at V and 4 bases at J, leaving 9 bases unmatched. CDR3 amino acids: CAISEGAGGKGYGYTF. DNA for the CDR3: TGTGCCATCAGTGAGGGGGCAGGGGGCAAGGGCTATGGCTACACCTTC.

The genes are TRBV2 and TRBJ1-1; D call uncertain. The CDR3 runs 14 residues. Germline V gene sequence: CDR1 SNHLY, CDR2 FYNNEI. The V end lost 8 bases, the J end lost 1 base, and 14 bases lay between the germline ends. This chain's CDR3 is CASYEGNSNTEAFF. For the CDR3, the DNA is TGTGCCAGCTACGAGGGTAATTCGAACACTGAAGCTTTCTTT.

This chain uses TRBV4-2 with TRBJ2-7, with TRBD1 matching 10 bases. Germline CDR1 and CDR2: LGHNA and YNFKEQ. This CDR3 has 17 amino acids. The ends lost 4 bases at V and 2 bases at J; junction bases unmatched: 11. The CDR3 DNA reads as TGTGCCAGCAGCCCTTCTGAGGGACAGGGGATTACCTACGAGCAGTACTTC. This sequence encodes CASSPSEGQGITYEQYF.

CDR3 residues: CATRNGGGGKTQYF. The CDR3, as DNA: TGTGCCACCAGAAATGGAGGGGGCGGGAAGACCCAGTACTTC. V and J are TRBV15 and TRBJ2-5; possibly TRBD1 for D (7 bases). Germline V lookup: CDR1 LNHNV, CDR2 YYDKDF (reference sequence). The V end was cut by 6 bases, the J end by 6 bases, with 17 bases between. The CDR3 length is 14 residues.

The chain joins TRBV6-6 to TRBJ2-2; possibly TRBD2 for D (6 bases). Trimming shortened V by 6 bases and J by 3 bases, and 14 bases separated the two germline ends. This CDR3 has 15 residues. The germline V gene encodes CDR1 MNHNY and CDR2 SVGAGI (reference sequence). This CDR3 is CASSSGTPDTGELFF. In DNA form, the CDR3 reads TGTGCCAGCAGCTCCGGGACTCCGGACACCGGGGAGCTGTTTTTT.

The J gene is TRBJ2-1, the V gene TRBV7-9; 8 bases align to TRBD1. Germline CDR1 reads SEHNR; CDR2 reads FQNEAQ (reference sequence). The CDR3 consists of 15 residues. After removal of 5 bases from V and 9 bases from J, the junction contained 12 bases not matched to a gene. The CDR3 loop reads CASSPVGQGVGEQFF. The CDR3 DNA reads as TGTGCCAGCAGCCCGGTCGGACAGGGAGTTGGTGAGCAGTTCTTC.